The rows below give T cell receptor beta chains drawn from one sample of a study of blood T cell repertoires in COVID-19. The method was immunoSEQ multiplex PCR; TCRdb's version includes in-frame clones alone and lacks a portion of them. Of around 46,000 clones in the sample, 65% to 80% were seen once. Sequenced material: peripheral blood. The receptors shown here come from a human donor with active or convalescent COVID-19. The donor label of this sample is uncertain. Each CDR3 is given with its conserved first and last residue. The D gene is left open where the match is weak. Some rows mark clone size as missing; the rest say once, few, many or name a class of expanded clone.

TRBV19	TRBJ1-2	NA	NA	CASSFQANYGYTF	TGTGCCAGTAGTTTCCAGGCTAACTATGGCTACACCTTC
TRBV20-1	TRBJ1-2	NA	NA	CSASSLRDGYTF	TGCAGTGCTAGTTCGCTCAGGGATGGCTACACCTTC
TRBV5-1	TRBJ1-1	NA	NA	CASSSENRVTEAFF	TGCGCCAGCAGCTCAGAGAACAGGGTCACTGAAGCTTTCTTT
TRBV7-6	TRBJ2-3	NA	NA	CASSSSTDTQYF	TGTGCCAGCAGTTCTAGCACAGATACGCAGTATTTT
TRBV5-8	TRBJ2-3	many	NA	CASSPPGSLTDTQYF	TGTGCCAGCAGCCCTCCGGGATCGCTCACAGATACGCAGTATTTT
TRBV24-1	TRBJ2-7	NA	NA	CATSDTGLVLYEQYF	TGTGCCACCAGTGACACGGGACTTGTTCTTTACGAGCAGTACTTC
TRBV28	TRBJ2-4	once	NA	CASSLGSSNIQYF	TGTGCCAGCAGTTTAGGGTCTAGCAACATTCAGTACTTC
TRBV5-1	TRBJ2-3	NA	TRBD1	CASVAGTASTDTQYF	TGCGCCAGCGTGGCCGGGACAGCGAGCACAGATACGCAGTATTTT
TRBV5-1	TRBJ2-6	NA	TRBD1	CASSLVLRQGATGANVLTF	TGCGCCAGCAGCTTGGTTTTGAGACAGGGGGCAACTGGGGCCAACGTCCTGACTTTC
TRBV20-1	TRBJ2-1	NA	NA	CSASSGSAYNEQFF	TGCAGTGCTAGTTCCGGGAGCGCCTACAATGAGCAGTTCTTC
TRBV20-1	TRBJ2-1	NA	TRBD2	CSASFPGLAVFGSYNEQFF	TGCAGTGCTAGTTTCCCGGGACTAGCGGTTTTTGGCTCCTACAATGAGCAGTTCTTC
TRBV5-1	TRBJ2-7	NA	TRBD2	CASSYTLQLAGAREQYF	TGCGCCAGCAGCTATACCCTTCAACTAGCGGGAGCGCGGGAGCAGTACTTC
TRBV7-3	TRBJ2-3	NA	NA	CASSLIPGPITDTQYF	TGTGCCAGCAGCTTAATCCCAGGGCCCATCACAGATACGCAGTATTTT
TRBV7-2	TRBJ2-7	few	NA	CASSLNANVAYEQYF	TGTGCCAGCAGCTTGAACGCGAACGTTGCCTACGAGCAGTACTTC
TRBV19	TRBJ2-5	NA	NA	CATPGETLKETQYF	TGTGCCACGCCGGGGGAAACCTTGAAAGAGACCCAGTACTTC
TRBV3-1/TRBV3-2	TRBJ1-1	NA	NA	CASSSTGRMAEAFF	TGTGCCAGCAGCAGTACAGGGAGAATGGCTGAAGCTTTCTTT
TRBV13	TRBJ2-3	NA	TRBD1	CASSPTGTGEISADTQYF	TGTGCCAGCAGCCCCACCGGGACAGGGGAAATCTCGGCAGATACGCAGTATTTT
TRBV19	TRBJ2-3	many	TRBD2	CASSIDTRTSGIGTDTQYF	TGTGCCAGTAGTATAGATACCCGGACTAGCGGGATAGGCACAGATACGCAGTATTTT
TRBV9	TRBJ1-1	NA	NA	CASSRDTNTEAFF	TGTGCCAGCAGCCGAGACACGAACACTGAAGCTTTCTTT
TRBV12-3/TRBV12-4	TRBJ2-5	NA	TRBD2	CASRLAGGETQYF	TGTGCCAGCAGACTAGCGGGAGGGGAGACCCAGTACTTC
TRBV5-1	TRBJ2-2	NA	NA	CASSSQGLATGELFF	TGCGCCAGCAGCTCCCAGGGTTTAGCCACCGGGGAGCTGTTTTTT
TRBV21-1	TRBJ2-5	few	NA	CASSKVCPRKETQYF	TGTGCCAGCAGCAAAGTTTGCCCGAGGAAAGAGACCCAGTACTTC
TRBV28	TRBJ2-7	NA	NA	CASGGSDPSYEQYF	TGTGCCAGCGGGGGCAGCGACCCCTCCTACGAGCAGTACTTC
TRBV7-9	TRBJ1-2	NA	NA	CASSLVQGQGYTF	TGTGCCAGCAGCTTAGTTCAGGGTCAGGGCTACACCTTC
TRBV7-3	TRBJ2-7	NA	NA	CASSPQGGAGEQYF	TGTGCCAGCAGCCCGCAAGGGGGAGCAGGCGAGCAGTACTTC
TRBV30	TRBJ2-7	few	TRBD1	CAWRMNLGTGAYEQYF	TGTGCCTGGAGGATGAACCTTGGGACAGGGGCCTACGAGCAGTACTTC
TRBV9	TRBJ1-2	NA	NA	CASSVPSPRDYGYTF	TGTGCCAGCAGCGTACCGAGCCCGAGGGACTATGGCTACACCTTC
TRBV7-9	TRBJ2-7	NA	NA	CASSLRGGLDEQYF	TGTGCCAGCAGCTTAAGGGGGGGTCTGGACGAGCAGTACTTC
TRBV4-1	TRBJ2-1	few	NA	CASSQDFAFEQFF	TGCGCCAGCAGCCAAGATTTCGCGTTTGAGCAGTTCTTC
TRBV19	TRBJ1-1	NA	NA	CATKGGGGSHTEAFF	TGTGCCACTAAAGGTGGGGGAGGGAGTCACACTGAAGCTTTCTTT
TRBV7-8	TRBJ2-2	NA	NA	CASSFSFYTGELFF	TGTGCCAGCAGCTTCAGTTTCTACACCGGGGAGCTGTTTTTT
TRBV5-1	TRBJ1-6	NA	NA	CASSRGGNSPLHF	TGCGCCAGCAGCCGTGGGGGGAATTCACCCCTCCACTTT
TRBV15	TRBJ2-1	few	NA	CATSSFTLRDDNEQFF	TGTGCCACCAGCAGCTTCACCCTCAGGGATGACAATGAGCAGTTCTTC
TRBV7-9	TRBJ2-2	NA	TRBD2	CASSLGSGSTTGELFF	TGTGCCAGCAGCTTGGGTAGCGGGAGCACCACCGGGGAGCTGTTTTTT
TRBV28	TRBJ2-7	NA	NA	CASSLGGRGDYEQYF	TGTGCCAGCAGTTTAGGGGGCAGGGGAGATTACGAGCAGTACTTC
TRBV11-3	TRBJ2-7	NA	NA	CASSFLSAGHEQYF	TGTGCCAGCAGCTTCTTAAGCGCGGGCCACGAGCAGTACTTC
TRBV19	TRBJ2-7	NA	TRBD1	CASTGQGAYEQYF	TGTGCCAGTACCGGGCAGGGGGCGTACGAGCAGTACTTC
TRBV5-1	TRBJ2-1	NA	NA	CASSPTGSGLSSYNEQFF	TGCGCCAGCAGCCCAACGGGGTCGGGGTTAAGTTCCTACAATGAGCAGTTCTTC
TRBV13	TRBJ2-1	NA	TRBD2	CASSFWSVSAAGNEQFF	TGTGCCAGCAGCTTCTGGTCGGTGAGCGCAGCGGGGAATGAGCAGTTCTTC
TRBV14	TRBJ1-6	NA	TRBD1	CASSQASPRRQGARSPLHF	TGTGCCAGCAGCCAGGCCTCTCCGCGGCGACAGGGGGCAAGATCACCCCTCCACTTT
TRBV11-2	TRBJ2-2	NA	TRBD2	CASRRLSGSRTGELFF	TGTGCCAGCAGGCGACTTAGCGGGAGCCGAACCGGGGAGCTGTTTTTT
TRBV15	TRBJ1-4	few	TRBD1	CATSRDYRGTSEKLFF	TGTGCCACCAGCAGAGATTACAGGGGGACGAGTGAAAAACTGTTTTTT
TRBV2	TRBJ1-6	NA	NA	CASKLRGGGADSPLHF	TGTGCCAGCAAGCTTCGAGGGGGGGGCGCGGATTCACCCCTCCACTTT
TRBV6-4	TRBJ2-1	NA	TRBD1	CASSPGQGSDEQFF	TGTGCCAGCAGCCCGGGACAGGGGTCTGATGAGCAGTTCTTC
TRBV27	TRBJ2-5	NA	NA	CASRGAAQETQYF	TGTGCCAGCAGAGGAGCCGCACAAGAGACCCAGTACTTC
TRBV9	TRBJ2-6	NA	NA	CASSVAEGLGANVLTF	TGTGCCAGCAGCGTAGCCGAGGGCCTCGGGGCCAACGTCCTGACTTTC
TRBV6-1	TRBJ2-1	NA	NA	CASSELGIGTAFNEQFF	TGTGCCAGCAGTGAACTCGGAATCGGGACTGCATTTAATGAGCAGTTCTTC
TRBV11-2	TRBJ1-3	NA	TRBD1	CASSFPRGNTIYF	TGTGCCAGCAGCTTTCCCAGGGGGAACACCATATATTTT